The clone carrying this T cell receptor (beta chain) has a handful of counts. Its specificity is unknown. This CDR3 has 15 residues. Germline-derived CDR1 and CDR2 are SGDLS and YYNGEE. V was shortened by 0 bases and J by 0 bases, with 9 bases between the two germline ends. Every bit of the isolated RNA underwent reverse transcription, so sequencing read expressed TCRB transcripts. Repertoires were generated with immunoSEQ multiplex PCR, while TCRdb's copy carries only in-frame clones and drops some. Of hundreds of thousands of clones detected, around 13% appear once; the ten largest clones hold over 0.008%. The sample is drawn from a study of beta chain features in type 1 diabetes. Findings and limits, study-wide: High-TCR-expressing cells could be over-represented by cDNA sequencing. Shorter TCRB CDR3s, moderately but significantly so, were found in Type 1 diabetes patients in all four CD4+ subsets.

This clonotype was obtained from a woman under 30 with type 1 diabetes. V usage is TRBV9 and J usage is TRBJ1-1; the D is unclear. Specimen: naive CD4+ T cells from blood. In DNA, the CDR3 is TGTGCCAGCAGCGTAGCCTCACATATGAACACTGAAGCTTTCTTT. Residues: CASSVASHMNTEAFF.